This TCR beta chain is drawn from a study of T cell changes during pregnancy in multiple sclerosis. CDR1 is PRHDT and CDR2 is FYEKMQ in the germline V gene (reference sequence). CDR3 length: 14 residues. V lost 5 bases to trimming and J lost 3 bases, with 11 bases between them. Assay: immunoSEQ multiplex PCR; the TCRdb copy retains only in-frame clones and omits some. The sample contains about 59,000 clones, roughly 94% of which appear only once. The sequence derives from a female donor with multiple sclerosis, enrolled in a pregnancy study. The sample was CD8+ T cells from peripheral blood mononuclear cells, taken after pregnancy. The chain joins TRBV13 to TRBJ1-3; a possible D gene is TRBD1 (5 bases). Here the CDR3 DNA reads TGTGCCAGCAGCCAGGGCGGGAATGGAAACACCATATATTTT. Its protein is CASSQGGNGNTIYF.